These 10 T cell receptor beta chains were sequenced from one sample in a study of cytomegalovirus exposure and HLA in healthy donors (TCRdb year 2017). The library was prepared using the immunoSEQ multiplex PCR assay. For the multiplex PCR, a mixture combining 60 forward primers for TCR Vbeta segments and 13 reverse primers for TCR Jbeta segments was used. TCRdb retrieved this table from immuneACCESS and kept in-frame rearrangements only. Not all clones are present; in checked studies, unresolved V genes account for under half, and no reason is known for the remainder. This sample's table lists approximately 150,000 clones. Around 1.6% of the sample goes to the ten largest clones. What was sequenced was PBMCs. The receptor set was obtained from a woman aged 45-65 years in good health and CMV-seronegative.

The chain joins TRBV30 to TRBJ2-3; 9 positions match TRBD2. The V gene end was trimmed by 3 bases and the J gene end by 2 bases; junction bases not matched to a gene: 15. Germline CDR1 GTSNPN, CDR2 SVGIG (reference sequence). This CDR3 has 18 residues. CDR3 DNA sequence: TGTGCCTGGAGGAGGAGCGACCCGGGACTAGCATCCACAGATACGCAGTATTTT. Translated, it gives CAWRRSDPGLASTDTQYF.

This chain joins TRBV19 and TRBJ1-1; 9 bases match TRBD1. Germline V lookup: CDR1 LNHDA, CDR2 SQIVND (reference sequence). Trimming cost V 6 bases and J 6 bases; bases outside gene matches: 11. CDR3 length: 15 residues. The CDR3 DNA is TGTGCCAGTAGAACAGGGGGCAACGTTGTAGCTGAAGCTTTCTTT. Protein: CASRTGGNVVAEAFF.

The chain has TRBV12-5 and TRBJ2-7, with 8 bases matching TRBD2. Germline loops: CDR1 LGHNT, CDR2 FRNRAP. V shed 6 bases, J shed 3 bases, and the junction held 7 bases outside the gene matches. CDR3 length: 14 amino acids. This chain's CDR3 is CASGPRGGNYEQYF. CDR3 nucleotides: TGTGCTAGTGGCCCCCGCGGGGGGAACTACGAGCAGTACTTC.

The V gene is TRBV5-1, the J gene TRBJ1-4; 8 nucleotides align to TRBD1. Trimming removed 0 bases from V and 11 bases from J; junction bases left unmatched: 18. The CDR3 extends over 18 amino acids. Germline V gene data show CDR1 as SGHRS and CDR2 as YFSETQ. The CDR3: CASSLVATGGQGPFKLFF. The CDR3 nucleotides are TGCGCCAGCAGCTTGGTCGCAACAGGGGGACAAGGGCCTTTTAAACTGTTTTTT.

This sequence joins TRBV6-6 and TRBJ2-7; 9 bases agree with TRBD1. Germline CDR1 reads MNHNY; CDR2 reads SVGAGI (reference sequence). V was pared by 8 bases and J by 5 bases, with 10 bases of the junction left unmatched. The CDR3 has 14 amino acids. The CDR3: CASRPGQGFNEQYF. CDR3 nucleotides: TGTGCCAGCCGCCCGGGACAGGGTTTCAACGAGCAGTACTTC.

The V call is TRBV14, the J call TRBJ2-4, with D perhaps matching TRBD1 (6 bases). Looked up from germline, CDR1 is SGHDN and CDR2 is FVKESK. The V and J ends lost 4 bases and 6 bases respectively, with 7 bases between them. CDR3 length: 12 amino acids. The CDR3 DNA is TGTGCCAGCAGCCTGGACAGAAACATTCAGTACTTC. Its protein is CASSLDRNIQYF.

The J gene is TRBJ1-2, the V gene TRBV18, with 12 bases identical to TRBD1. CDR3 length equals 15 residues. Looked up from germline, CDR1 is KGHSH and CDR2 is LQKENI. V shed 1 base, J shed 4 bases, and the junction held 1 base outside the gene matches. CDR3 amino acids: CASSPQGQGAYGYTF. CDR3 coding DNA: TGTGCCAGCTCACCACAGGGACAGGGGGCCTATGGCTACACCTTC.

The CDR3 DNA sequence: TGTGCCAGCAGCTTATTCGGGGGTACGGGAAACATTCAGTACTTC. Its protein is CASSLFGGTGNIQYF. The chain employs TRBV7-2 and TRBJ2-4, with D perhaps TRBD2 (6 bases). The CDR3 is made up of 15 amino acids. Germline V gene lookup returns CDR1 SGHTA and CDR2 FQGNSA. Trimming cost V 2 bases and J 6 bases, with 14 bases left between them.

The chain is built from TRBV30 and TRBJ2-3; D may be TRBD2 (6 bases). The V end lost 4 bases, the J end lost 0 bases, and 11 bases lay between the germline ends. The CDR3 runs to 14 residues. From germline, CDR1 is GTSNPN and CDR2 SVGIG (reference sequence). The CDR3 DNA reads as TGTGCCTGGAACCGGGACTTTAGCACAGATACGCAGTATTTT. Translated: CAWNRDFSTDTQYF.

V and J are TRBV29-1 and TRBJ2-7, with 9 positions matching TRBD2. The ends lost 8 bases at V and 4 bases at J; junction bases unmatched: 12. The CDR3 extends over 14 amino acids. CDR1 is SQVTM, CDR2 ANQGSEA, per germline. This CDR3 reads CSIRVGSGRYEQYF. CDR3 in DNA: TGCAGCATAAGAGTCGGTAGCGGGAGATACGAGCAGTACTTC.